These T cell receptor beta chains were read from a single sample in a study of shared clonotypes between healthy human individuals. Clones were read by immunoSEQ multiplex PCR, and TCRdb kept only the in-frame ones, dropping some. The sample comprises approximately 2,000,000 clones, 80% to 95% of which are singletons, and 0.3% to 0.45% rests with the top ten. Sequences were obtained from naive CD4+ T cells from PBMCs. These TCRs come from a young man in good health. Some clones in this sample may be carry-over from other donors' samples. CDR3s include the opening cysteine and the closing phenylalanine or tryptophan. The order of the fields is J gene, clone size, D gene, V gene, CDR3 DNA, CDR3 protein. A D gene is named only where the DNA matches it firmly. Rows may omit the clone size; those that give it use once, few, many or a size class.

j_call: TRBJ2-2; clone_size: .; d_call: TRBD1; v_call: TRBV28; cdr3_nt: TGTGCCAGCAGCTCCCCGGGACAGGCGAACACCGGGGAGCTGTTTTTT; cdr3_aa: CASSSPGQANTGELFF
j_call: TRBJ1-2; clone_size: .; d_call: TRBD1; v_call: TRBV19; cdr3_nt: TGTGCCAGTAGAACCCAGCGGGACAGGGTCTATGGCTACACCTTC; cdr3_aa: CASRTQRDRVYGYTF
j_call: TRBJ2-4; clone_size: .; d_call: .; v_call: TRBV28; cdr3_nt: TGTGCCAGCTCCCAGGCGGGAGCCAAAAACATTCAGTACTTC; cdr3_aa: CASSQAGAKNIQYF
j_call: TRBJ1-1; clone_size: .; d_call: .; v_call: TRBV19; cdr3_nt: TGTGCCAGTACGAGGGAGTCGGACACTGAAGCTTTCTTT; cdr3_aa: CASTRESDTEAFF
j_call: TRBJ2-3; clone_size: .; d_call: .; v_call: TRBV27; cdr3_nt: TGTGCCAGCAGCCAATCACTAGATACGCAGTATTTT; cdr3_aa: CASSQSLDTQYF
j_call: TRBJ2-1; clone_size: .; d_call: TRBD2; v_call: TRBV12-5; cdr3_nt: TGTGCTAGTGGTTTGGTACGAGCGGGGGTCCCGGGGGAGCAGTTCTTC; cdr3_aa: CASGLVRAGVPGEQFF
j_call: TRBJ1-5; clone_size: .; d_call: TRBD1; v_call: TRBV2; cdr3_nt: TGTGCCAGCAGTCGAACAGGGGCCCGCAATCAGCCCCAGCATTTT; cdr3_aa: CASSRTGARNQPQHF
j_call: TRBJ2-3; clone_size: once; d_call: .; v_call: TRBV15; cdr3_nt: TGTGCCACCAGCAGAGACAGGGGGGATATAGATACGCAGTATTTT; cdr3_aa: CATSRDRGDIDTQYF
j_call: TRBJ1-1; clone_size: .; d_call: .; v_call: TRBV28; cdr3_nt: TGTGCCAGCAGTTTACTGCGGAACACTGAAGCTTTCTTT; cdr3_aa: CASSLLRNTEAFF
j_call: TRBJ2-3; clone_size: .; d_call: TRBD1; v_call: TRBV29-1; cdr3_nt: TGCAGCGCCGGGACAGCCTACACAGATACGCAGTATTTT; cdr3_aa: CSAGTAYTDTQYF
j_call: TRBJ2-7; clone_size: .; d_call: TRBD1; v_call: TRBV6-1; cdr3_nt: TGTGCCAGCACCGCCTGGACAGGTTACGACGAGCAGTACTTC; cdr3_aa: CASTAWTGYDEQYF
j_call: TRBJ2-2; clone_size: once; d_call: .; v_call: TRBV28; cdr3_nt: TGTGCCGGGAATAGCGGAGACACCGGGGAGCTGTTTTTT; cdr3_aa: CAGNSGDTGELFF
j_call: TRBJ2-3; clone_size: .; d_call: TRBD2; v_call: TRBV28; cdr3_nt: TGTGCCAGCAGCCCCCGGGCGGGAGCTAGCACAGATACGCAGTATTTT; cdr3_aa: CASSPRAGASTDTQYF
j_call: TRBJ1-3; clone_size: .; d_call: .; v_call: TRBV4-3; cdr3_nt: TGCGCCAGCAGCCAAGCCAGTGGAAACACCATATATTTT; cdr3_aa: CASSQASGNTIYF
j_call: TRBJ2-5; clone_size: .; d_call: .; v_call: TRBV11-2; cdr3_nt: TGTGCCAGCAGCTTTGGGGGGACGGAGACCCAGTACTTC; cdr3_aa: CASSFGGTETQYF
j_call: TRBJ2-6; clone_size: .; d_call: TRBD1; v_call: TRBV18; cdr3_nt: TGTGCCAGCTCACAGGGACAGGGCGCCTCTGGGGCCAACGTCCTGACTTTC; cdr3_aa: CASSQGQGASGANVLTF
j_call: TRBJ1-5; clone_size: once; d_call: TRBD1; v_call: TRBV5-6; cdr3_nt: TGTGCCAGCAGCTGGGGACAGCACAGTGTCGTGCCCCAGCATTTT; cdr3_aa: CASSWGQHSVVPQHF
j_call: TRBJ2-1; clone_size: .; d_call: .; v_call: TRBV21-1; cdr3_nt: TGTGCCAGCAGCAATCGGCGGGAAAAGCCGAATGAGCAGTTCTTC; cdr3_aa: CASSNRREKPNEQFF
j_call: TRBJ2-3; clone_size: .; d_call: TRBD1; v_call: TRBV6-1; cdr3_nt: TGTGCCAGCAGTGAAAGCAGGGGGCGGCAGGCAGATACGCAGTATTTT; cdr3_aa: CASSESRGRQADTQYF
j_call: TRBJ2-2; clone_size: .; d_call: .; v_call: TRBV10-3; cdr3_nt: TGTGCCATCAGTGAGTTGGTTGTCGCGAACACCGGGGAGCTGTTTTTT; cdr3_aa: CAISELVVANTGELFF
j_call: TRBJ2-7; clone_size: once; d_call: .; v_call: TRBV4-1; cdr3_nt: TGCGCCAGCAGTCCTGTAATAGCGTCAACCTACGAGCAGTACTTC; cdr3_aa: CASSPVIASTYEQYF
j_call: TRBJ1-5; clone_size: few; d_call: .; v_call: TRBV19; cdr3_nt: TGTGCCAGTACCCCCCCGGACTCGCAGCCCCAGCATTTT; cdr3_aa: CASTPPDSQPQHF
j_call: TRBJ1-2; clone_size: .; d_call: .; v_call: TRBV6-6; cdr3_nt: TGTGCCAGCAGCTTGGCTTCGTGGCAGAAGGATGGCTACACCTTC; cdr3_aa: CASSLASWQKDGYTF
j_call: TRBJ2-1; clone_size: .; d_call: .; v_call: TRBV5-4; cdr3_nt: TGTGCCAGCAGCTCCGCCCAAAGATATGGGATCATAAATGAGCAGTTCTTC; cdr3_aa: CASSSAQRYGIINEQFF
j_call: TRBJ1-2; clone_size: .; d_call: .; v_call: TRBV18; cdr3_nt: TGTGCCACCTCCGTTGGAGCCGGCGACTATGGCTACACCTTC; cdr3_aa: CATSVGAGDYGYTF
j_call: TRBJ2-2; clone_size: .; d_call: TRBD1; v_call: TRBV5-1; cdr3_nt: TGCGCCAGCAGCTCCGGGACAGGGTCCCCGAACACCGGGGAGCTGTTTTTT; cdr3_aa: CASSSGTGSPNTGELFF
j_call: TRBJ2-2; clone_size: .; d_call: .; v_call: TRBV28; cdr3_nt: TGTGCCAGCAGCACCTCCGGGACTACCGGGGAGCTGTTTTTT; cdr3_aa: CASSTSGTTGELFF
j_call: TRBJ1-1; clone_size: .; d_call: .; v_call: TRBV28; cdr3_nt: TGTGCCAGCAGTTGGGCGGGAGATCGTGCTTTCTTT; cdr3_aa: CASSWAGDRAFF
j_call: TRBJ2-5; clone_size: .; d_call: .; v_call: TRBV7-9; cdr3_nt: TGTGCCAGCAGCTTAACAGCCCAAGAGACCCAGTACTTC; cdr3_aa: CASSLTAQETQYF
j_call: TRBJ1-2; clone_size: .; d_call: .; v_call: TRBV15; cdr3_nt: TGTGCCACCAGCAGAGTGATCGCGGGGGGCTACACCTTC; cdr3_aa: CATSRVIAGGYTF
j_call: TRBJ2-7; clone_size: .; d_call: TRBD1; v_call: TRBV5-1; cdr3_nt: TGCGCCAGCAGCTCCTGGACAGGGGGGGACTACGAGCAGTACTTC; cdr3_aa: CASSSWTGGDYEQYF
j_call: TRBJ2-5; clone_size: .; d_call: .; v_call: TRBV5-1; cdr3_nt: TGCGCCAGCAGCTCACCTCTCGCAGGGCAAGAGACCCAGTACTTC; cdr3_aa: CASSSPLAGQETQYF
j_call: TRBJ2-1; clone_size: .; d_call: .; v_call: TRBV7-8; cdr3_nt: TGTGCCAGCAGGTCGAGCGGGACAAGCTCCTACAATGAGCAGTTCTTC; cdr3_aa: CASRSSGTSSYNEQFF
j_call: TRBJ2-2; clone_size: .; d_call: TRBD1; v_call: TRBV5-1; cdr3_nt: TGCGCCAGCAGCCCAGGGGACAGGGAGACCGGGGAGCTGTTTTTT; cdr3_aa: CASSPGDRETGELFF
j_call: TRBJ2-7; clone_size: .; d_call: TRBD1; v_call: TRBV7-9; cdr3_nt: TGTGCCAGCAGCTTTAGGTTCGACAGGGGGCTAAACGAGCAGTACTTC; cdr3_aa: CASSFRFDRGLNEQYF
j_call: TRBJ2-7; clone_size: .; d_call: .; v_call: TRBV4-2; cdr3_nt: TGTGCCAGCAGCCCCGCCCCGGAAACCTCCTACGAGCAGTACTTC; cdr3_aa: CASSPAPETSYEQYF
j_call: TRBJ2-2; clone_size: once; d_call: .; v_call: TRBV9; cdr3_nt: TGTGCCAGCAGCGTAGGATGGCGGGCGAACACCGGGGAGCTGTTTTTT; cdr3_aa: CASSVGWRANTGELFF
j_call: TRBJ2-7; clone_size: once; d_call: .; v_call: TRBV27; cdr3_nt: TGTGCCAGGAGACCTTTTAAGACCTACGAGCAGTACTTC; cdr3_aa: CARRPFKTYEQYF
j_call: TRBJ2-1; clone_size: .; d_call: .; v_call: TRBV5-4; cdr3_nt: TGTGCCAGCAGCCCCGGTGGACAGCCGAATGAGCAGTTCTTC; cdr3_aa: CASSPGGQPNEQFF
j_call: TRBJ2-7; clone_size: .; d_call: .; v_call: TRBV6-1; cdr3_nt: TGTGCCAGCGCATACATAGCCCCCCCCTACGAGCAGTACTTC; cdr3_aa: CASAYIAPPYEQYF
j_call: TRBJ2-1; clone_size: .; d_call: .; v_call: TRBV5-1; cdr3_nt: TGCGCCAGCAGCCTTAACGGCGATGAGCAGTTCTTC; cdr3_aa: CASSLNGDEQFF
j_call: TRBJ2-3; clone_size: .; d_call: .; v_call: TRBV19; cdr3_nt: TGTGCCAGTAGCCCGTATGCCTCGCGGAGCACAGATACGCAGTATTTT; cdr3_aa: CASSPYASRSTDTQYF
j_call: TRBJ1-1; clone_size: .; d_call: .; v_call: TRBV7-3; cdr3_nt: TGTGCCAGCAGCTTATGGCACAGGGTAGGGACTGAAGCTTTCTTT; cdr3_aa: CASSLWHRVGTEAFF
j_call: TRBJ2-5; clone_size: once; d_call: TRBD2; v_call: TRBV4-1; cdr3_nt: TGCGCCAGCAGCCACGATGGGACTAGCGGACGCCGAGAGACCCAGTACTTC; cdr3_aa: CASSHDGTSGRRETQYF
j_call: TRBJ1-1; clone_size: .; d_call: .; v_call: TRBV5-1; cdr3_nt: TGCGCCAGCAGCTTGTCCGCGCCAAACGACAGGAACACTGAAGCTTTCTTT; cdr3_aa: CASSLSAPNDRNTEAFF
j_call: TRBJ2-7; clone_size: .; d_call: TRBD2; v_call: TRBV9; cdr3_nt: TGTGCCAGCGCCCCTAGCGGGAGTGCCTACGAGCAGTACTTC; cdr3_aa: CASAPSGSAYEQYF
j_call: TRBJ2-1; clone_size: .; d_call: .; v_call: TRBV18; cdr3_nt: TGTGCCAGCTCACCAGCTATTTTGGACTCCTACAATGAGCAGTTCTTC; cdr3_aa: CASSPAILDSYNEQFF
j_call: TRBJ2-1; clone_size: .; d_call: .; v_call: TRBV28; cdr3_nt: TGTGCCAGCGGCATGTGGAGGGGAGTGGGTTACAATGAGCAGTTCTTC; cdr3_aa: CASGMWRGVGYNEQFF
j_call: TRBJ2-7; clone_size: .; d_call: .; v_call: TRBV7-8; cdr3_nt: TGTGCCAGCAGCCTATCCGGGAACGAGCAGTACTTC; cdr3_aa: CASSLSGNEQYF
j_call: TRBJ2-2; clone_size: few; d_call: TRBD2; v_call: TRBV5-4; cdr3_nt: TGTGCCAGCAGCGGTAGCGGGATAATTAACACCGGGGAGCTGTTTTTT; cdr3_aa: CASSGSGIINTGELFF
j_call: TRBJ1-5; clone_size: .; d_call: .; v_call: TRBV10-3; cdr3_nt: TGTGCCATCAGTGAGTCGAGGAGGGGCCAACTCAATCAGCCCCAGCATTTT; cdr3_aa: CAISESRRGQLNQPQHF
j_call: TRBJ2-7; clone_size: .; d_call: TRBD1; v_call: TRBV19; cdr3_nt: TGTGCCAGTAGTATTCAGAGGACAGGGGTTCTGGACGAGCAGTACTTC; cdr3_aa: CASSIQRTGVLDEQYF
j_call: TRBJ2-3; clone_size: .; d_call: .; v_call: TRBV21-1; cdr3_nt: TGTGCCAGCAGTCAGACTAGCGCTAGCGGAACGTCTAGCACAGATACGCAGTATTTT; cdr3_aa: CASSQTSASGTSSTDTQYF
j_call: TRBJ2-1; clone_size: .; d_call: TRBD2; v_call: TRBV19; cdr3_nt: TGTGCCAGTACCCAACTAGCGAGGGGCTACAATGAGCAGTTCTTC; cdr3_aa: CASTQLARGYNEQFF
j_call: TRBJ2-2; clone_size: .; d_call: .; v_call: TRBV7-9; cdr3_nt: TGTGCCAGCAGCGCTGTCGTATCCAGGGATGCAACCGGGGAGCTGTTTTTT; cdr3_aa: CASSAVVSRDATGELFF